This T cell receptor beta chain was recovered during a study of cytomegalovirus exposure and HLA in healthy donors. Study-wide results and caveats: HLA alleles showed associations with about 17,000 TCR beta sequences in a later analysis, at a 0.05 false discovery rate.

The PCR was carried out with 60 Vbeta primers and 13 Jbeta primers. Clones were read by immunoSEQ multiplex PCR, and TCRdb kept only the in-frame ones, dropping some. The sample lists 100,000 to 120,000 clones, approximately 86% occurring once. Worth noting for this clone: The antigen is not known.

The CDR3 is made up of 15 amino acids. V was clipped by 3 bases and J by 4 bases, with 15 bases between them. Germline V gene lookup returns CDR1 KGHSH and CDR2 LQKENI. The sequence came from a man between 40 and 49 years old in good health and CMV-seronegative. The sequenced sample was PBMCs. The genes are TRBV18 and TRBJ1-1, with D maybe TRBD1 (5 bases). Written as DNA, the CDR3 is TGTGCCAGCTCACCCCAACAGGAATCGGCCACTGAAGCTTTCTTT. This codes for CASSPQQESATEAFF.